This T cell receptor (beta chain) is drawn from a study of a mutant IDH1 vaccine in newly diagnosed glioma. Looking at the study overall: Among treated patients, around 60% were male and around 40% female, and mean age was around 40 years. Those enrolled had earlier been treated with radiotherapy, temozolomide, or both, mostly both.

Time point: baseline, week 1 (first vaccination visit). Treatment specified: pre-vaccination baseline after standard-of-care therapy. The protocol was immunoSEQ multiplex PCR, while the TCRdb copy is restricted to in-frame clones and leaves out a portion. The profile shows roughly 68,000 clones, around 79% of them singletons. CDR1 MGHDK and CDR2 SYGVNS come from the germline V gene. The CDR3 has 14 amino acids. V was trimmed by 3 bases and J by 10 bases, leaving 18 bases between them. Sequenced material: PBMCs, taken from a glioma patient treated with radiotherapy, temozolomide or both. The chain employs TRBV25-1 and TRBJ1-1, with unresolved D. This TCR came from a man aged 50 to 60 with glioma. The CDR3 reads CASSDMPGPAGAFF. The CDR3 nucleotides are TGTGCCAGCAGTGACATGCCTGGCCCAGCAGGAGCTTTCTTT. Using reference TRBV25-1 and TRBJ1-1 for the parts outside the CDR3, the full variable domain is EADIYQTPRYLVIGTGKKITLECSQTMGHDKMYWYQQDPGMELHLIHYSYGVNSTEKGDLSSESTVSRIRTEHFPLTLESARPSHTSQYLCASSDMPGPAGAFFGQGTRLTVV.